Below are 10 T cell receptor beta chains sequenced from a single sample in a study of blood T cell repertoires in COVID-19. The repertoire was sequenced with immunoSEQ multiplex PCR; TCRdb's copy has only in-frame clones and lacks some. This sample has over 90,000 clones, with more than 70% found just once. Sample: peripheral blood. These receptors were obtained from a woman aged 60-75 years with acute or convalescent COVID-19.

J is TRBJ1-2 and V is TRBV6-5; weak D call: TRBD1 (5 bases). Deletions cut 6 bases from V and 0 bases from J, with 8 bases between. CDR1 MNHEY and CDR2 SVGAGI come from the germline V gene. The length of the CDR3 is 13 residues. Here the CDR3 reads CASRPGTNYGYTF. The CDR3 DNA follows: TGTGCCAGCAGGCCAGGGACTAACTATGGCTACACCTTC.

The rearrangement uses TRBV10-3 and TRBJ1-1; D gene ambiguous. This CDR3 has 11 amino acids. V was cut by 8 bases and J by 4 bases, with 8 bases left in between. CDR1 is ENHRY, CDR2 SYGVKD, per germline. The CDR3 reads CAIFEGTEAFF. The CDR3 DNA reads as TGTGCCATCTTCGAGGGCACTGAAGCTTTCTTT.

V is TRBV6-5 and J is TRBJ2-3, with a possible D match to TRBD1 (6 bases). The CDR3 sequence is 13 residues long. Trimming shortened V by 4 bases and J by 4 bases, and 9 bases separated the two germline ends. Germline V lookup: CDR1 MNHEY, CDR2 SVGAGI. CDR3 residues: CASSSGAPDTQYF. In nucleotides, the CDR3 is TGTGCCAGCAGTTCAGGGGCACCAGATACGCAGTATTTT.

V gene TRBV11-2 combines with J gene TRBJ2-2, with D hard to call. The CDR3 runs 13 residues. The V end was cut by 1 base, the J end by 7 bases, with 7 bases between. Germline V gene lookup returns CDR1 SGHAT and CDR2 FQNNGV. Here the CDR3 reads CASSLALYGELFF. The CDR3 nucleotides are TGTGCCAGCAGCTTAGCTCTATACGGGGAGCTGTTTTTT.

V gene TRBV23-1 combines with J gene TRBJ1-5; no clear D. TRBV23-1 is an ORF; its function is uncertain. V lost 3 bases to trimming and J lost 6 bases, with 6 bases between them. The CDR3 spans 12 residues. The chain's CDR3 is CASSQSGQPQHF. The CDR3 DNA sequence: TGCGCCAGCAGTCAGTCCGGTCAGCCCCAGCATTTT.

To note about this clone: This sample includes further DNA sequences coding for the same CDR3. This rearrangement joins TRBV5-4 to TRBJ2-7; TRBD2 matches 7 bases. The CDR3 is made up of 15 amino acids. Germline V gives CDR1 SGHNT, CDR2 YYREEE (reference sequence). The junction had 3 bases not matched to a gene; V was cut back by 0 bases and J by 0 bases. The CDR3 DNA reads as TGTGCCAGCAGCTTGGTGGGGGGGGGCTCCTACGAGCAGTACTTC. This gives the protein CASSLVGGGSYEQYF.

This clone appeared a few times. The chain combines TRBV9 with TRBJ1-3; D gene uncertain. CDR1 and CDR2 from the germline V gene are SGDLS and YYNGEE. The length of the CDR3 is 16 residues. The V end lost 1 base, the J end lost 0 bases, and 11 bases lay between the germline ends. CDR3 nucleotides: TGTGCCAGCAGCGTAAGCAGCGCCCACTCTGGAAACACCATATATTTT. Encoded protein: CASSVSSAHSGNTIYF.

The chain joins TRBV19 to TRBJ2-1, with D maybe TRBD2 (5 bases). The CDR3 spans 15 residues. The germline CDR1 and CDR2 sequences are LNHDA and SQIVND (reference sequence). V lost 3 bases and J lost 7, with 16 bases in between. CDR3 sequence (DNA): TGTGCCAGTAGTATTGGAGGATCTCCGGGGAATGAGCAGTTCTTC. This encodes CASSIGGSPGNEQFF.

This rearrangement joins TRBV28 to TRBJ2-5, with a possible D match to TRBD2 (6 bases). The CDR3 totals 15 residues. V lost 6 bases and J 7 bases, leaving 21 bases between the germline ends. The germline V gene encodes CDR1 MDHEN and CDR2 SYDVKM. The CDR3 nucleotides read TGTGCCAGCAGACTCCCGCGGGACGCAAAAGGGACCCAGTACTTC. Its protein product is CASRLPRDAKGTQYF.

The chain combines TRBV28 with TRBJ2-5; 8 bases align to TRBD2. Trimming cost V 5 bases and J 9 bases; bases outside gene matches: 17. The CDR3 runs 16 residues. Germline CDR1 and CDR2: MDHEN and SYDVKM. CDR3 nucleotides: TGTGCCAGCAGTCCCTTAGGGGGGACTAGGGCGGCGGCCCAGTACTTC. The encoded protein is CASSPLGGTRAAAQYF.